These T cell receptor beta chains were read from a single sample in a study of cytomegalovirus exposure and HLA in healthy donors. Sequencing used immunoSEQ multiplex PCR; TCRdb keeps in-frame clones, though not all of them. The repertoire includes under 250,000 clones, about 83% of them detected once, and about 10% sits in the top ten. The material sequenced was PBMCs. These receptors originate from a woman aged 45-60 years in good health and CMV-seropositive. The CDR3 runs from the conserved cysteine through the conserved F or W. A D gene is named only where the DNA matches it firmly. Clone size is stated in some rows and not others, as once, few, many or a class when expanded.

CDR3aa: CASSRLSQETQYF
CDR3nt: TGCGCCAGCAGCCGACTGAGCCAAGAGACCCAGTACTTC
j_gene: TRBJ2-5
v_gene: TRBV10-2
len: 13
abundance: .
d_gene: .

CDR3aa: CASSKWTGGQDEQFF
CDR3nt: TGTGCCAGCAGTAAGTGGACAGGGGGCCAGGATGAGCAGTTCTTC
j_gene: TRBJ2-1
v_gene: TRBV27
len: 15
abundance: .
d_gene: TRBD1

CDR3aa: CASSYSGQDEKLFF
CDR3nt: TGTGCCAGCAGTTACTCCGGACAGGATGAAAAACTGTTTTTT
j_gene: TRBJ1-4
v_gene: TRBV6-5
len: 14
abundance: .
d_gene: TRBD1

CDR3aa: CSVEVAGFTYEQYF
CDR3nt: TGCAGCGTTGAGGTGGCAGGTTTTACCTACGAGCAGTACTTC
j_gene: TRBJ2-7
v_gene: TRBV29-1
len: 14
abundance: .
d_gene: .

CDR3aa: CASRQPEFQPQHF
CDR3nt: TGTGCCAGCAGGCAACCCGAGTTTCAGCCCCAGCATTTT
j_gene: TRBJ1-5
v_gene: TRBV28
len: 13
abundance: .
d_gene: .

CDR3aa: CATSRGPGGAGNTIYF
CDR3nt: TGTGCCACCAGCAGAGGACCGGGGGGGGCTGGAAACACCATATATTTT
j_gene: TRBJ1-3
v_gene: TRBV15
len: 16
abundance: .
d_gene: .

CDR3aa: CASSPRTDTGELFF
CDR3nt: TGCGCCAGTTCCCCCCGCACAGACACCGGGGAGCTGTTTTTT
j_gene: TRBJ2-2
v_gene: TRBV5-1
len: 14
abundance: .
d_gene: .

CDR3aa: CASSLDRGSTEAFF
CDR3nt: TGCGCCAGCAGCTTGGACAGGGGGAGTACTGAAGCTTTCTTT
j_gene: TRBJ1-1
v_gene: TRBV5-1
len: 14
abundance: few
d_gene: TRBD1

CDR3aa: CASSEQGGETQYF
CDR3nt: TGCGCCAGCAGCGAACAGGGGGGAGAGACCCAGTACTTC
j_gene: TRBJ2-5
v_gene: TRBV4-3
len: 13
abundance: .
d_gene: TRBD1

CDR3aa: CAWTRTDSNQPQHF
CDR3nt: TGTGCCTGGACACGGACAGATAGTAATCAGCCCCAGCATTTT
j_gene: TRBJ1-5
v_gene: TRBV30
len: 14
abundance: .
d_gene: .

CDR3aa: CASSLVSHEQYF
CDR3nt: TGTGCCAGCAGCCTCGTATCTCACGAGCAGTACTTC
j_gene: TRBJ2-7
v_gene: TRBV7-9
len: 12
abundance: .
d_gene: .

CDR3aa: CAWEGSGVYYGYTF
CDR3nt: TGTGCCTGGGAAGGCTCGGGGGTCTACTATGGCTACACCTTC
j_gene: TRBJ1-2
v_gene: TRBV30
len: 14
abundance: .
d_gene: .

CDR3aa: CASSHRGLAGGQTYNEQFF
CDR3nt: TGTGCCAGCAGCCATAGGGGACTAGCGGGGGGCCAGACCTACAATGAGCAGTTCTTC
j_gene: TRBJ2-1
v_gene: TRBV7-3
len: 19
abundance: .
d_gene: TRBD2

CDR3aa: CASSPQAAGYNSPLHF
CDR3nt: TGTGCCAGCAGCCCCCAAGCCGCAGGTTATAATTCACCCCTCCACTTT
j_gene: TRBJ1-6
v_gene: TRBV7-3
len: 16
abundance: .
d_gene: .

CDR3aa: CASSLGLADRTDTQYF
CDR3nt: TGTGCCAGCAGCTTAGGACTAGCGGACCGCACAGATACGCAGTATTTT
j_gene: TRBJ2-3
v_gene: TRBV7-8
len: 16
abundance: .
d_gene: TRBD2

CDR3aa: CASSFEQGGTEAFF
CDR3nt: TGTGCCAGCAGTTTCGAACAGGGTGGGACTGAAGCTTTCTTT
j_gene: TRBJ1-1
v_gene: TRBV27
len: 14
abundance: few
d_gene: .

CDR3aa: CAWSKMAGYGYTF
CDR3nt: TGTGCCTGGAGTAAGATGGCGGGATATGGCTACACCTTC
j_gene: TRBJ1-2
v_gene: TRBV30
len: 13
abundance: .
d_gene: .

CDR3aa: CASSRSGFETQYF
CDR3nt: TGTGCCAGTAGTAGGAGCGGGTTCGAGACCCAGTACTTC
j_gene: TRBJ2-5
v_gene: TRBV19
len: 13
abundance: .
d_gene: .

CDR3aa: CASSYAGVPGTQYF
CDR3nt: TGTGCCAGCAGTTACGCGGGGGTTCCTGGTACGCAGTATTTT
j_gene: TRBJ2-3
v_gene: TRBV6-6
len: 14
abundance: .
d_gene: TRBD2

CDR3aa: CASSYPGGYGYTF
CDR3nt: TGTGCCAGCAGTTATCCTGGCGGCTATGGCTACACCTTC
j_gene: TRBJ1-2
v_gene: TRBV6-5
len: 13
abundance: .
d_gene: .

CDR3aa: CASSLGASYEQYF
CDR3nt: TGTGCCAGCAGCTTGGGGGCCTCCTACGAGCAGTACTTC
j_gene: TRBJ2-7
v_gene: TRBV5-6
len: 13
abundance: .
d_gene: .

CDR3aa: CASSEFRAGQETQYF
CDR3nt: TGTGCCAGCAGTGAATTTCGGGCGGGGCAAGAGACCCAGTACTTC
j_gene: TRBJ2-5
v_gene: TRBV25-1
len: 15
abundance: .
d_gene: .

CDR3aa: CASSSGRKTEAFF
CDR3nt: TGTGCCAGCAGCTCCGGGAGGAAGACTGAAGCTTTCTTT
j_gene: TRBJ1-1
v_gene: TRBV6-5
len: 13
abundance: .
d_gene: .

CDR3aa: CASSRGQGPPYGYTF
CDR3nt: TGTGCCAGTAGCCGAGGTCAGGGCCCTCCATATGGCTACACCTTC
j_gene: TRBJ1-2
v_gene: TRBV19
len: 15
abundance: .
d_gene: .

CDR3aa: CASSYYPRHGNYGYTF
CDR3nt: TGTGCCAGCAGTTACTATCCGCGGCACGGGAACTATGGCTACACCTTC
j_gene: TRBJ1-2
v_gene: TRBV6-5
len: 16
abundance: .
d_gene: .

CDR3aa: CSVEEATGELFF
CDR3nt: TGCAGCGTTGAAGAAGCGACCGGGGAGCTGTTTTTT
j_gene: TRBJ2-2
v_gene: TRBV29-1
len: 12
abundance: .
d_gene: .

CDR3aa: CASSALTSGVQETQYF
CDR3nt: TGTGCCAGCAGCGCATTGACTAGCGGGGTACAAGAGACCCAGTACTTC
j_gene: TRBJ2-5
v_gene: TRBV7-7
len: 16
abundance: .
d_gene: TRBD2

CDR3aa: CASSFGAYEQYF
CDR3nt: TGTGCCAGCAGCTTCGGGGCCTACGAGCAGTACTTC
j_gene: TRBJ2-7
v_gene: TRBV5-6
len: 12
abundance: .
d_gene: .

CDR3aa: CASSVSQGGTGELFF
CDR3nt: TGTGCCAGCAGTGTCTCACAGGGAGGGACCGGGGAGCTGTTTTTT
j_gene: TRBJ2-2
v_gene: TRBV2
len: 15
abundance: .
d_gene: .

CDR3aa: CASGNIVLGGQPQHF
CDR3nt: TGTGCCAGCGGAAATATTGTACTGGGGGGTCAGCCCCAGCATTTT
j_gene: TRBJ1-5
v_gene: TRBV28
len: 15
abundance: .
d_gene: .

CDR3aa: CASSELMDRVGSEAFF
CDR3nt: TGTGCCAGCAGTGAACTAATGGACAGAGTAGGGTCTGAAGCTTTCTTT
j_gene: TRBJ1-1
v_gene: TRBV25-1
len: 16
abundance: .
d_gene: .

CDR3aa: CASSATGYYGYTF
CDR3nt: TGTGCCAGCAGTGCGACAGGGTACTATGGCTACACCTTC
j_gene: TRBJ1-2
v_gene: TRBV28
len: 13
abundance: .
d_gene: TRBD1

CDR3aa: CSVEVNDRQGSTSGNTIYF
CDR3nt: TGCAGCGTTGAAGTAAACGACAGACAGGGGTCCACCTCTGGAAACACCATATATTTT
j_gene: TRBJ1-3
v_gene: TRBV29-1
len: 19
abundance: .
d_gene: TRBD1

CDR3aa: CASSLARRSYEQYF
CDR3nt: TGTGCCAGCAGCTTAGCGCGCCGCTCCTACGAGCAGTACTTC
j_gene: TRBJ2-7
v_gene: TRBV7-2
len: 14
abundance: .
d_gene: .

CDR3aa: CASSESGWSNQPQHF
CDR3nt: TGTGCCAGCAGTGAATCAGGCTGGAGCAATCAGCCCCAGCATTTT
j_gene: TRBJ1-5
v_gene: TRBV6-1
len: 15
abundance: .
d_gene: .

CDR3aa: CASSSGRLGEQYF
CDR3nt: TGTGCCAGCAGCAGCGGGCGGTTGGGGGAGCAGTACTTC
j_gene: TRBJ2-7
v_gene: TRBV5-4
len: 13
abundance: .
d_gene: .

CDR3aa: CASSHGGNTEAFF
CDR3nt: TGTGCCAGCAGCCACGGGGGGAACACTGAAGCTTTCTTT
j_gene: TRBJ1-1
v_gene: TRBV11-2
len: 13
abundance: .
d_gene: .